The rows below give T cell receptor beta chains drawn from one sample of a study of shared clonotypes between healthy human individuals. Method: immunoSEQ multiplex PCR; TCRdb's copy keeps in-frame clones and lacks some. The profile shows about 1.5 million clones, approximately 98% of them singletons. The specimen sequenced was naive CD4+ T cells sorted from blood. The receptor set was obtained from a man aged 30-40 years in good health. CDR3s include the opening cysteine and the closing phenylalanine or tryptophan. D genes are given only for firm matches. A clone size is listed for some rows: how often the clone was seen (once, few, many), or a class if it is expanded.

CDR3nt	CDR3aa	d_gene	abundance	v_gene	j_gene
TGTGCCAGTAGTGGGTCGGGGGGCTGGCTAGATACGCAGTATTTT	CASSGSGGWLDTQYF	-	-	TRBV19	TRBJ2-3
TGTGCCAGCAGCTTGACAGGGTTTGCGGGACAGTTCTTC	CASSLTGFAGQFF	-	-	TRBV6-5	TRBJ2-1
TGTGCCAGCAGAGTTGGACTCGTAAACACCATATATTTT	CASRVGLVNTIYF	-	-	TRBV2	TRBJ1-3
TGTGCCAGCAGCCAAATTTTGAACACTGAAGCTTTCTTT	CASSQILNTEAFF	-	-	TRBV14	TRBJ1-1
TGCGCCAGCAGCCCCAGGGTGGGGACAGATACGCAGTATTTT	CASSPRVGTDTQYF	-	-	TRBV10-2	TRBJ2-3
TGTGCCAGCAGTGAATGGATGGGCCACGAGCAGTACTTC	CASSEWMGHEQYF	-	-	TRBV25-1	TRBJ2-7
TGTGCCACCAGCAGTTGGACTAGCGGGAGTACCTATGAGCAGTTCTTC	CATSSWTSGSTYEQFF	TRBD2	-	TRBV15	TRBJ2-1
TGTGCCAGCAGTTTTGGAGGGGATTCCTACGAGCAGTACTTC	CASSFGGDSYEQYF	-	-	TRBV28	TRBJ2-7
TGTGCCAGCACCCCAGGGACTAGCGGGAGGGATACGCAGTATTTT	CASTPGTSGRDTQYF	TRBD2	-	TRBV6-1	TRBJ2-3
TGTGCCAGCAGCTTTAGGCTGACTAGGGGGGAGCAGTACTTC	CASSFRLTRGEQYF	-	once	TRBV7-2	TRBJ2-7
TGTGCCTGGAATTCCATGGGACAGGGGTTCAATCAGCCCCAGCATTTT	CAWNSMGQGFNQPQHF	TRBD1	once	TRBV30	TRBJ1-5
TGCGCCAGCCGACAGGCCCTCAGCTCCTACAATGAGCAGTTCTTC	CASRQALSSYNEQFF	-	once	TRBV5-1	TRBJ2-1
TGTGCCAGCAAAGAAGGCCAGGGGGTTGGGCAGCCCCAGCATTTT	CASKEGQGVGQPQHF	TRBD1	-	TRBV6-1	TRBJ1-5
TGTGCCTGGAGTGACCAGGGTTACGAGCAGTACTTC	CAWSDQGYEQYF	-	-	TRBV30	TRBJ2-7
TGCGCCAGCCACAGCTTGAATACCGACTATGGCTACACCTTC	CASHSLNTDYGYTF	-	-	TRBV5-1	TRBJ1-2
TGCGCCAGCAGCTTGGGTCACGATTTCGGTGAGCAGTTCTTC	CASSLGHDFGEQFF	-	-	TRBV5-1	TRBJ2-1
TGTGCCAGCAGCCAACTGGAAGAGACCCAGTACTTC	CASSQLEETQYF	-	once	TRBV14	TRBJ2-5
TGTGCCAGCAGCGTAGATGGATTGGACACCATATATTTT	CASSVDGLDTIYF	-	-	TRBV9	TRBJ1-3
TGCGCCAGCAGTGAGTCGATGGGGGGTGAGCAGTTCTTC	CASSESMGGEQFF	-	-	TRBV10-2	TRBJ2-1
TGTGCCTACCTAAGACCGAGCTCCTACAATGAGCAGTTCTTC	CAYLRPSSYNEQFF	-	once	TRBV30	TRBJ2-1
TGTGCCAGCAGCTTCCGATCCGGCTACCCGACTGAAGCTTTCTTT	CASSFRSGYPTEAFF	-	-	TRBV11-1	TRBJ1-1
TGTGCCAGCAGCCGGGGGATCGATGAAGCTTTCTTT	CASSRGIDEAFF	-	-	TRBV5-5	TRBJ1-1
TGTGCCAGCTCACCAAAGGAGGGGGACTACGAGCAGTACTTC	CASSPKEGDYEQYF	-	-	TRBV18	TRBJ2-7
TGCGCCAGCAGCCGGGACTACCTCGAGCAGTACTTC	CASSRDYLEQYF	TRBD2	-	TRBV5-1	TRBJ2-7
TGTGCCAGCAGTTTACAGGCTAGCGGGTTCTACGAGCAGTACTTC	CASSLQASGFYEQYF	TRBD2	-	TRBV28	TRBJ2-7
TGTGCCAGTAGTACCTTGCTAGCGGGACTCTACGAGCAGTACTTC	CASSTLLAGLYEQYF	TRBD2	-	TRBV19	TRBJ2-7
TGTGCCAGCAGTTTACGACCGGGAGTTTCAAACAATGAGCAGTTCTTC	CASSLRPGVSNNEQFF	-	-	TRBV27	TRBJ2-1